This entry lists 22 T cell receptor beta chains sequenced from one sample in a study of T cell responses to AZD1222 COVID-19 vaccine. Sequencing used immunoSEQ multiplex PCR; TCRdb keeps in-frame clones, though not all of them. The sample includes 110,000 or so clones, approximately 86% seen only once; the top ten take under 20%. Here the sequenced sample was peripheral blood, taken 28 days after the second AZD1222 dose. The receptors were sampled from an adult who received the AZD1222 COVID-19 vaccine.

The J gene is TRBJ1-5, the V gene TRBV4-1, with D possibly matching TRBD1 (5 bases). From germline, CDR1 is MGHRA and CDR2 YSYEKL. V lost 1 base, J lost 3 bases, and 10 bases lay in between. CDR3 length: 15 amino acids. CDR3 in amino acids: CASSQVGRDNQPQHF. In DNA form, the CDR3 reads TGCGCCAGCAGCCAAGTCGGCAGGGACAATCAGCCCCAGCATTTT.

The sample holds a few counts of this clone. The chain joins TRBV28 to TRBJ2-7; 8 bases fit TRBD1. J gave up 3 bases and V 6 bases, and 1 base lay outside the gene matches. The germline CDR1 and CDR2 sequences are MDHEN and SYDVKM. There are 12 residues in the CDR3. CDR3 protein: CASRTGDYEQYF. The CDR3 nucleotides are TGTGCCAGCAGGACAGGGGACTACGAGCAGTACTTC.

The chain is built from TRBV25-1 and TRBJ2-7, with D possibly being TRBD1 or TRBD2 (5 bases each). CDR1 and CDR2 from the germline V gene are MGHDK and SYGVNS. This CDR3 is built from 15 residues. The V end lost 4 bases, the J end lost 0 bases, and 13 bases lay between the germline ends. CDR3 residues: CASSAYGTDSYEQYF. CDR3 in DNA: TGTGCCAGCAGTGCATACGGGACGGACTCCTACGAGCAGTACTTC.

CDR3 sequence (DNA): TGTGCCAGCAGGTTAGCGGGGGACACAGATACGCAGTATTTT. Translated, it gives CASRLAGDTDTQYF. The rearrangement joins TRBV6-5 to TRBJ2-3, with 9 nucleotides matching TRBD2. The germline V gene encodes CDR1 MNHEY and CDR2 SVGAGI. There are 14 residues in the CDR3. The ends lost 6 bases at V and 2 bases at J; junction bases unmatched: 3.

The J gene is TRBJ2-1, the V gene TRBV27; 11 positions agree with TRBD2. Germline V gene sequence: CDR1 MNHEY, CDR2 SMNVEV (reference sequence). J lost 8 bases, V lost 1 base, and 1 base had no gene match. The CDR3 is made up of 14 amino acids. The CDR3 is CASSLLGLADEQFF. CDR3 sequence (DNA): TGTGCCAGCAGTTTATTGGGACTAGCGGATGAGCAGTTCTTC.

The chain couples TRBV5-1 to TRBJ1-2; the D is unclear. This CDR3 has 14 amino acids. V lost 0 bases, J lost 0 bases, and 6 bases lay in between. The germline V gene encodes CDR1 SGHRS and CDR2 YFSETQ. In DNA, the CDR3 is TGCGCCAGCAGCTTGGGGCAGGCTAACTATGGCTACACCTTC. Translated, it gives CASSLGQANYGYTF.

The chain uses TRBV7-2 and TRBJ2-1; TRBD2 matches 7 bases. The V gene end was trimmed by 0 bases and the J gene end by 4 bases; junction bases not matched to a gene: 6. CDR1 SGHTA and CDR2 FQGNSA come from the germline V gene. This CDR3 contains 16 residues. The CDR3 coding sequence is TGTGCCAGCAGCTTAGCCCCTAGCGGAGTATACAATGAGCAGTTCTTC. The encoded protein is CASSLAPSGVYNEQFF.

The J gene is TRBJ2-2, the V gene TRBV19; D gene ambiguous. CDR3 size: 14 residues. Germline V CDR1 and CDR2: LNHDA, SQIVND (reference sequence). Trimming stripped 3 bases from V and 1 base from J, with 6 bases between. CDR3: CASSITVNTGELFF. In DNA, the CDR3 is TGTGCCAGTAGTATCACAGTGAACACCGGGGAGCTGTTTTTT.

This clone was detected a few times. The chain is built from TRBV6-6 and TRBJ2-5; 7 bases map to TRBD2. CDR3 length: 15 residues. Trimming took 4 bases from V and 14 from J; bases not matched to a gene: 19. In germline, CDR1 is MNHNY, CDR2 SVGAGI (reference sequence). The CDR3 region is CASSSTRGGRPRLYF. In nucleotides, the CDR3 is TGTGCCAGCAGTTCGACCCGGGGAGGGCGGCCTAGGCTATACTTC.

The gene calls are TRBV11-3 and TRBJ1-1; no firm D call. The CDR3 runs 13 residues. Trimming left V 0 bases short and J 5 bases short, with 7 bases between. Germline CDR1 is SGHNT and CDR2 is YENEEA. Here the CDR3 reads CASSLDLSTEAFF. Written as DNA, the CDR3 is TGTGCCAGCAGCTTAGATCTTTCGACTGAAGCTTTCTTT.

The DNA of the CDR3 is TGTGCCAGCAGCCAATCGGGACTAGCGATCGAAGAGACCCAGTACTTC. This translates into CASSQSGLAIEETQYF. The chain has TRBV3-1 (or the pseudogene TRBV3-2) and TRBJ2-5, with 10 bases that match TRBD2. Germline values: CDR1 LGHDT, CDR2 YNNKEL (reference sequence). The V gene end was trimmed by 2 bases and the J gene end by 3 bases; junction bases not matched to a gene: 6. This CDR3 has 16 amino acids.

The rearrangement links TRBV4-1 to TRBJ2-7; TRBD1 agrees at 9 bases. The CDR3 has 15 amino acids. Germline CDR1 MGHRA, CDR2 YSYEKL. Trimming cost V 5 bases and J 6 bases; bases outside gene matches: 11. The CDR3 region has the DNA TGCGCCAGCAGCAGACCCGGGACAGGGAGCGGCGAGCAGTACTTC. The encoded protein is CASSRPGTGSGEQYF.

The rearrangement links TRBV7-6 to TRBJ1-2; D is uncertain. CDR3 length: 15 residues. CDR1 SGHVS and CDR2 FNYEAQ come from the germline V gene. Deletions cut 1 base from V and 1 base from J, with 10 bases between. CDR3 in amino acids: CASSLESDDNYGYTF. CDR3 in DNA: TGTGCCAGCAGCTTAGAATCCGACGATAACTATGGCTACACCTTC.

The V and J genes are TRBV3-1 (or the pseudogene TRBV3-2) and TRBJ1-4; weak D call: TRBD1 (5 bases). The CDR3 totals 16 residues. V was clipped by 3 bases and J by 7 bases, with 18 bases between them. CDR1 LGHDT and CDR2 YNNKEL come from the germline V gene (reference sequence). CDR3 sequence (DNA): TGTGCCAGCAGCCAGGAACCCGGGAGGCAGGGTGAAAAACTGTTTTTT. Its translation: CASSQEPGRQGEKLFF.

The chain joins TRBV11-2 to TRBJ2-7; 8 nucleotides line up with TRBD1. The germline CDR1 and CDR2 sequences are SGHAT and FQNNGV. CDR3 length: 15 amino acids. The J segment lost 2 bases and the V segment lost 4 bases, leaving 7 bases of the junction unmatched. The CDR3: CASSSYRGAAYEQYF. The CDR3 DNA reads TGTGCCAGCAGCTCCTACAGGGGGGCCGCCTACGAGCAGTACTTC.

The gene calls are TRBV5-4 and TRBJ1-3; the D gene is possibly TRBD1 (6 bases). This CDR3 region has 15 residues. Germline values: CDR1 SGHNT, CDR2 YYREEE (reference sequence). V lost 1 base to trimming and J lost 4 bases, with 12 bases between them. This CDR3 reads CASSLSQGPGNTIYF. The DNA of the CDR3 is TGTGCCAGCAGCTTGTCACAGGGACCCGGAAACACCATATATTTT.

The rearrangement uses TRBV24-1 and TRBJ1-6, with TRBD1 matching over 7 bases. The CDR3 contains 19 residues. Per germline, CDR1 KGHDR and CDR2 SFDVKD. The trim removed 3 bases at V and 2 bases at J, leaving 12 bases unmatched. The CDR3 here is CATSDSWDSGTTYNSPLHF. In nucleotides, the CDR3 is TGTGCCACCAGTGATAGCTGGGACAGCGGAACCACCTATAATTCACCCCTCCACTTT.

This clone counts as medium-sized. The genes are TRBV11-3 and TRBJ2-1, with 9 bases that match TRBD2. CDR3 size: 15 residues. Germline V gene data show CDR1 as SGHNT and CDR2 as YENEEA. V trimming: 5 bases; J trimming: 7 bases; junction bases outside the gene matches: 9. CDR3 bases: TGTGCCAGCAGCCTCAGCGGGGGGTTAAGGAATGAGCAGTTCTTC. As protein: CASSLSGGLRNEQFF. Filled out from reference TRBV11-3 and TRBJ2-1, the complete variable domain reads EAGVVQSPRYKIIEKKQPVAFWCNPISGHNTLYWYLQNLGQGPELLIRYENEEAVDDSQLPKDRFSAERLKGVDSTLKIQPAELGDSAVYLCASSLSGGLRNEQFFGPGTRLTVL.

This clone was observed once. The chain combines TRBV5-6 with TRBJ1-2; weak D call: TRBD1 (6 bases). The CDR3 has 14 amino acids. Trimming shortened V by 6 bases and J by 0 bases, and 12 bases separated the two germline ends. Germline V gene sequence: CDR1 SGHDT, CDR2 YYEEEE. As DNA, the CDR3 is TGTGCCAGCATCGAAAACAGGGCTAACTATGGCTACACCTTC. Residues: CASIENRANYGYTF.

The chain joins TRBV5-1 to TRBJ1-1, with D possibly matching TRBD1 (6 bases). The V end lost 1 base, the J end lost 5 bases, and 15 bases lay between the germline ends. This CDR3 is built from 15 residues. The germline CDR1 and CDR2 sequences are SGHRS and YFSETQ. The CDR3 loop reads CASSLIGGARTEAFF. The CDR3 DNA reads as TGCGCCAGCAGCTTGATTGGGGGGGCGAGGACTGAAGCTTTCTTT.

This clone was counted between two and nine times. The rearrangement joins TRBV7-8 to TRBJ1-3, with unresolved D. Trimming took 5 bases from V and 2 from J, leaving 10 bases between them. This CDR3 comprises 14 residues. In germline, CDR1 is SGHVS, CDR2 FQNEAQ. The CDR3 DNA follows: TGTGCCAGCAGCCTAGACATCCCTGGAAACACCATATATTTT. Amino acid sequence: CASSLDIPGNTIYF.

The CDR3 loop reads CASSFNRGGTEAFF. The CDR3 coding sequence is TGTGCCAGCAGCTTTAATCGGGGAGGTACTGAAGCTTTCTTT. J is TRBJ1-1 and V is TRBV5-4; D remains unclear. V was pared by 2 bases and J by 5 bases, with 13 bases between. The germline CDR1 and CDR2 sequences are SGHNT and YYREEE (reference sequence). This CDR3 region has 14 residues.